These 20 T cell receptor beta chains originate from one sample sequenced in a study of shared clonotypes between healthy human individuals. Here immunoSEQ multiplex PCR was the method, and the copy in TCRdb shows in-frame clones only, minus some. The sample has under 650,000 clones, 90% to 97% seen once. Sequencing was carried out using naive CD4+ T cells sorted from blood. As to subset: CD45RA+ positively selected. These receptors all come from a woman between 25 and 40 years old in good health.

V gene TRBV5-6 combines with J gene TRBJ2-7; the D gene could be TRBD1 or TRBD2 (5 bases each). V was pared by 0 bases and J by 0 bases, with 13 bases between. The CDR3 length is 16 residues. In germline, CDR1 is SGHDT, CDR2 YYEEEE. CDR3 protein: CASSLEGSGSSYEQYF. CDR3 coding DNA: TGTGCCAGCAGCTTGGAGGGGTCGGGAAGCTCCTACGAGCAGTACTTC.

This chain joins TRBV5-1 and TRBJ2-3; 10 nucleotides agree with TRBD2. V lost 5 bases, J lost 5 bases, and 14 bases stayed unmatched. The CDR3 length is 17 residues. Germline V gives CDR1 SGHRS, CDR2 YFSETQ. In DNA, the CDR3 is TGCGCCAGCAGATGGGCTAGCGGGAGCCCCCGGGTAGATACGCAGTATTTT. It specifies CASRWASGSPRVDTQYF.

This rearrangement joins TRBV28 to TRBJ1-5, with TRBD1 matching over 7 bases. This CDR3 spans 15 amino acids. The junction had 1 base not matched to a gene; V was cut back by 2 bases and J by 0 bases. Germline values: CDR1 MDHEN, CDR2 SYDVKM. Here the CDR3 reads CASSLHRGSNQPQHF. CDR3 DNA sequence: TGTGCCAGCAGTTTACACAGGGGTAGCAATCAGCCCCAGCATTTT.

This clone occurred once. V gene TRBV5-1 combines with J gene TRBJ1-6; TRBD1 might be the D (6 bases). The CDR3 covers 15 residues. Germline loops: CDR1 SGHRS, CDR2 YFSETQ. With 3 bases removed from V and 8 bases from J, the gap between germline ends came to 15 bases. The CDR3 coding sequence is TGCGCCAGCAGCTCGCAGGGGTCGGGGCATTCACCCCTCCACTTT. Protein: CASSSQGSGHSPLHF.

The chain couples TRBV28 to TRBJ1-1; tentatively, D is TRBD1 (5 bases). The CDR3 totals 11 residues. Germline lookup yields CDR1 MDHEN and CDR2 SYDVKM. V lost 4 bases to trimming and J lost 11 bases, with 11 bases between them. This CDR3 is CASSSRVQAFF. The CDR3 nucleotides are TGTGCCAGCAGTTCCAGGGTCCAGGCTTTCTTT.

This clone was detected once. The rearrangement links TRBV25-1 to TRBJ2-5, with D possibly matching TRBD1 (6 bases). The ends were cut back, 4 bases at V and 4 bases at J, with 13 bases in the middle. CDR1 is MGHDK and CDR2 is SYGVNS in the germline V gene. The CDR3 loop spans 14 amino acids. The CDR3: CASSGGHRGETQYF. The CDR3, as DNA: TGTGCCAGCAGTGGGGGGCACCGGGGAGAGACCCAGTACTTC.

The V gene is TRBV2, the J gene TRBJ1-5, with a weak D call TRBD1 (6 bases). The CDR3 is 13 residues long. Between the trimmed V and J ends, which lost 6 bases and 1 base, there was a span of 7 bases. Germline V gene sequence: CDR1 SNHLY, CDR2 FYNNEI. The CDR3 bases are TGTGCCAGCAGAAGGGGGAGCAATCAGCCCCAGCATTTT. Amino acid sequence: CASRRGSNQPQHF.

This clone turned up a few times. This chain links TRBV7-9 with TRBJ1-2; D is uncertain. The V end lost 5 bases, the J end lost 11 bases, and 12 bases lay between the germline ends. Per germline, CDR1 SEHNR and CDR2 FQNEAQ (reference sequence). This CDR3 is built from 11 residues. The CDR3 DNA reads as TGTGCCAGCAGCCCCTCTGCGGGTTACACCTTC. Its protein product is CASSPSAGYTF.

CDR3 DNA sequence: TGTGCCAGCTCCGGACAGGTTGAAGGAAATCAGCCCCAGCATTTT. Translated: CASSGQVEGNQPQHF. The chain recombines TRBV18 with TRBJ1-5; TRBD1 agrees at 7 bases. This CDR3 comprises 15 residues. V gave up 6 bases and J gave up 4 bases; unmatched junction bases: 9. The germline gives CDR1 KGHSH, CDR2 LQKENI.

J is TRBJ2-7 and V is TRBV28; D remains ambiguous. The CDR3 is 12 amino acids. V was shortened by 6 bases and J by 3 bases, with 9 bases between the two germline ends. Germline V gene data show CDR1 as MDHEN and CDR2 as SYDVKM. The CDR3, as DNA: TGTGCCAGCAGAAGGAGTAGCTACGAGCAGTACTTC. It yields the protein CASRRSSYEQYF.

This chain uses TRBV11-2 with TRBJ2-7; D ambiguous. The CDR3 loop spans 12 amino acids. Deletions cut 6 bases from V and 7 bases from J, with 13 bases between. CDR1 and CDR2 from the germline V gene are SGHAT and FQNNGV. The CDR3 DNA is TGTGCCAGCAGTCATGACTGGGGAGAGCAGTACTTC. This codes for CASSHDWGEQYF.

This chain connects TRBV15 to TRBJ2-3; D is perhaps TRBD2 (5 bases). V lost 1 base and J lost 3, with 14 bases in between. The V gene's germline CDR1 is LNHNV and CDR2 YYDKDF (reference sequence). CDR3 length equals 16 residues. This CDR3 is CATSRVSGILTDTQYF. The CDR3 region has the DNA TGTGCCACCAGCAGAGTATCCGGGATACTAACAGATACGCAGTATTTT.

V is TRBV19 and J is TRBJ1-3; the match to TRBD1 covers 7 bases. This CDR3 contains 15 residues. J was trimmed by 0 bases and V by 3 bases; bases with no gene match: 2. Germline-derived CDR1 and CDR2 are LNHDA and SQIVND (reference sequence). DNA of the CDR3: TGTGCCAGTAGTATTGGGACAGCCTCTGGAAACACCATATATTTT. It codes for CASSIGTASGNTIYF.

This rearrangement joins TRBV9 to TRBJ1-1; the D gene is possibly TRBD1 (6 bases). Per the germline V gene, CDR1 is SGDLS and CDR2 is YYNGEE. This CDR3 contains 14 residues. V shed 6 bases and J shed 4 bases, with 16 bases lying between them. The CDR3 DNA follows: TGTGCCAGCACCAAGAGGGGGAGCGTCACTGAAGCTTTCTTT. Residues: CASTKRGSVTEAFF. The full variable domain, with the rest looked up from reference TRBV9 and TRBJ1-1, is DSGVTQTPKHLITATGQRVTLRCSPRSGDLSVYWYQQSLDQGLQFLIQYYNGEERAKGNILERFSAQQFPDLHSELNLSSLELGDSALYFCASTKRGSVTEAFFGQGTRLTVV.

The chain employs TRBV18 and TRBJ2-1; weak D call: TRBD2 (5 bases). The germline V gene encodes CDR1 KGHSH and CDR2 LQKENI. The CDR3 contains 17 residues. Trimming stripped 3 bases from V and 4 bases from J, with 19 bases between. The CDR3 DNA follows: TGTGCCAGCTCACCTCTTGGCGTGGGAGCGACATACAATGAGCAGTTCTTC. It is translated as CASSPLGVGATYNEQFF.

This clone was seen more than once but under ten times. The chain combines TRBV5-1 with TRBJ2-4; 8 nucleotides agree with TRBD1. Unmatched junction bases numbered 3, after V lost 4 bases and J lost 0 bases. Looked up from germline, CDR1 is SGHRS and CDR2 is YFSETQ. The CDR3 consists of 15 residues. The CDR3 loop is CASSLTGVAKNIQYF. In DNA form, the CDR3 reads TGCGCCAGCAGCCTGACAGGGGTAGCCAAAAACATTCAGTACTTC.

Here the CDR3 reads CASSDRGGTATTGELFF. The CDR3 bases are TGTGCCAGCAGTGACCGGGGCGGGACAGCAACCACCGGGGAGCTGTTTTTT. The V and J genes are TRBV6-1 and TRBJ2-2, with D possibly TRBD1 on 7 matching bases. Trimming shortened V by 3 bases and J by 4 bases, and 18 bases separated the two germline ends. The germline V gene has CDR1 MNHNS and CDR2 SASEGT. The CDR3 runs to 17 residues.

The chain combines TRBV9 with TRBJ1-1; TRBD1 matches 8 bases. Germline values: CDR1 SGDLS, CDR2 YYNGEE. CDR3 length: 16 residues. Germline trimming cut 4 bases from V and 5 bases from J; bases unmatched to any gene: 13. CDR3 region: CASSPGQGRVGTEAFF. In DNA, the CDR3 is TGTGCCAGCAGCCCAGGACAGGGTCGTGTTGGAACTGAAGCTTTCTTT. The whole variable domain, filled in from reference TRBV9 and TRBJ1-1, reads DSGVTQTPKHLITATGQRVTLRCSPRSGDLSVYWYQQSLDQGLQFLIQYYNGEERAKGNILERFSAQQFPDLHSELNLSSLELGDSALYFCASSPGQGRVGTEAFFGQGTRLTVV.

Notes on this clone: In the same sample, other DNA sequences code for this CDR3. The J gene is TRBJ1-5, the V gene TRBV7-9; D uncertain. The V end was cut by 5 bases, the J end by 5 bases, with 10 bases between. Germline V gene lookup returns CDR1 SEHNR and CDR2 FQNEAQ (reference sequence). The CDR3 loop spans 13 amino acids. The CDR3 DNA reads as TGTGCCAGCAGCCGAACTGGCGATCAGCCCCAGCATTTT. Amino acids: CASSRTGDQPQHF. Using reference TRBV7-9 and TRBJ1-5 for the parts outside the CDR3, the full variable domain is DTGVSQNPRHKITKRGQNVTFRCDPISEHNRLYWYRQTLGQGPEFLTYFQNEAQLEKSRLLSDRFSAERPKGSFSTLEIQRTEQGDSAMYLCASSRTGDQPQHFGDGTRLSIL.

The chain combines TRBV27 with TRBJ2-7; 9 bases are a match to TRBD1. V shed 4 bases and J 5 bases; nucleotides not matched to a gene: 12. The germline CDR1 and CDR2 sequences are MNHEY and SMNVEV (reference sequence). This CDR3 comprises 16 residues. Here the CDR3 DNA reads TGTGCCAGCAGTTCACTAACCGGGACAGGGAGGCACGAGCAGTACTTC. Its protein is CASSSLTGTGRHEQYF.